Presented here are 20 T cell receptor beta chains from one specimen sequenced in a study of PD-1 blockade in classical Hodgkin lymphoma. Time point in this sample: cycle 4 day 1 (C4D1), after more than 5 weeks of nivolumab. Every one of the patients relapsed after autologous stem cell transplantation (brentuximab vedotin exposure was variable). Here immunoSEQ multiplex PCR was the method, and the copy in TCRdb shows in-frame clones only, minus some. In the table there are about 64,000 clones, 85% to 95% of which are singletons. This material consisted of peripheral blood mononuclear cells (PBMCs), taken before the fourth cycle of nivolumab. These receptors were taken from a human donor with classical Hodgkin lymphoma.

The gene calls are TRBV10-3 and TRBJ2-2, with no clear D. Germline CDR1 ENHRY, CDR2 SYGVKD. The CDR3 totals 14 residues. With 11 bases removed from V and 4 bases from J, the gap between germline ends came to 17 bases. The CDR3 loop reads CASDAGTGTGELFF. The CDR3, as DNA: TGTGCCTCCGACGCCGGAACGGGCACCGGGGAGCTGTTTTTT.

The chain has TRBV28 and TRBJ2-1, with 11 bases that match TRBD1. Germline V CDR1 and CDR2: MDHEN, SYDVKM. J was trimmed by 6 bases and V by 2 bases; bases with no gene match: 3. The CDR3 length is 15 residues. The CDR3 region is CASSLGTGGSNEQFF. The CDR3 DNA reads as TGTGCCAGCAGTTTAGGGACAGGGGGGTCCAATGAGCAGTTCTTC.

The V call is TRBV2, the J call TRBJ2-7; 7 nucleotides line up with TRBD1. V lost 5 bases, J lost 0 bases, and 7 bases stayed unmatched. CDR3 length equals 15 residues. The germline CDR1 and CDR2 sequences are SNHLY and FYNNEI. The CDR3 nucleotides are TGTGCCAGCAGTCCTCCCACAGGGGACTCCTACGAGCAGTACTTC. It is translated as CASSPPTGDSYEQYF.

The chain couples TRBV19 to TRBJ2-7; TRBD1 is a possible D gene (5 bases). V lost 3 bases and J 2 bases, leaving 14 bases between the germline ends. Germline values: CDR1 LNHDA, CDR2 SQIVND (reference sequence). This CDR3 comprises 15 residues. CDR3 sequence reads: CASSIRGGETYEQYF. The CDR3 DNA follows: TGTGCCAGTAGTATTAGGGGCGGAGAGACCTACGAGCAGTACTTC.

This chain connects TRBV29-1 to TRBJ2-1; 7 nucleotides agree with TRBD1. There are 14 residues in the CDR3. Germline CDR1 reads SQVTM; CDR2 reads ANQGSEA. With 7 bases clipped from V and 5 bases from J, the junction kept 11 bases outside the gene matches. The CDR3 protein is CSAGPGTDNNEQFF. The CDR3 DNA sequence: TGCAGCGCCGGCCCCGGGACAGATAACAATGAGCAGTTCTTC.

V is TRBV10-1 and J is TRBJ1-4; maybe TRBD1 (5 bases). Trimming pared 4 bases from V and 11 bases from J, leaving 11 bases between. The CDR3 has 12 amino acids. Germline loops: CDR1 WNHNN, CDR2 SYGVQD (reference sequence). The CDR3 DNA reads TGCGCCAGCAGTGGGCCCGCAGGGAAACTGTTTTTT. It translates to CASSGPAGKLFF.

The CDR3 nucleotides are TGCGCCAGCAGCTTGGACAGCCCCAATGAGCAGTTCTTC. Protein sequence: CASSLDSPNEQFF. V is TRBV5-1 and J is TRBJ2-1; unclear D gene. Germline V gene sequence: CDR1 SGHRS, CDR2 YFSETQ. V lost 0 bases, J lost 6 bases, and 7 bases lay in between. This CDR3 region has 13 residues.

The rearrangement links TRBV19 to TRBJ2-7, with D tentatively TRBD1 (5 bases). CDR3 length: 16 residues. Trimming shortened V by 1 base and J by 1 base, and 14 bases separated the two germline ends. Germline V gives CDR1 LNHDA, CDR2 SQIVND (reference sequence). CDR3 DNA sequence: TGTGCCAGTAGTATAGGTTATGGGGCCCTTTCCTACGAGCAGTACTTC. Protein product: CASSIGYGALSYEQYF.

The rearrangement joins TRBV28 to TRBJ1-5; no clear D gene. Trimming took 1 base from V and 7 from J, leaving 23 bases between them. Looked up from germline, CDR1 is MDHEN and CDR2 is SYDVKM. This CDR3 region has 18 residues. The CDR3 here is CASSLYSPDGERRQPQHF. The CDR3 coding sequence is TGTGCCAGCAGTTTATACTCCCCGGACGGGGAGAGGCGGCAGCCCCAGCATTTT.

This chain uses TRBV28 with TRBJ2-5, with 9 bases identical to TRBD1. After removal of 0 bases from V and 2 bases from J, the junction contained 7 bases not matched to a gene. In germline, CDR1 is MDHEN, CDR2 SYDVKM. The CDR3 consists of 17 residues. CDR3 in amino acids: CASSLWGTGTLQETQYF. The DNA of the CDR3 is TGTGCCAGCAGTTTATGGGGGACAGGGACCCTTCAAGAGACCCAGTACTTC.

The chain is built from TRBV29-1 and TRBJ2-7, with 12 bases fitting TRBD1. With 6 bases clipped from V and 6 bases from J, the junction kept 9 bases outside the gene matches. Germline CDR1 and CDR2: SQVTM and ANQGSEA. The CDR3 spans 14 residues. The DNA of the CDR3 is TGCAGCGTGAAACCCGGGACAGGGGGCCGCGAGCAGTACTTC. This translates into CSVKPGTGGREQYF.

The genes are TRBV7-9 and TRBJ2-3; the match to TRBD2 covers 9 bases. Germline V gene sequence: CDR1 SEHNR, CDR2 FQNEAQ (reference sequence). Trimming took 5 bases from V and 2 from J; bases not matched to a gene: 5. This CDR3 spans 15 amino acids. The CDR3 here is CASSKSGGITDTQYF. As DNA, the CDR3 is TGTGCCAGCAGCAAAAGCGGGGGGATCACAGATACGCAGTATTTT.

The chain employs TRBV7-9 and TRBJ2-1; D is possibly TRBD2 (5 bases). Germline CDR1 is SEHNR and CDR2 is FQNEAQ (reference sequence). The CDR3 totals 12 residues. Trimming removed 5 bases from V and 10 bases from J, with 12 bases in between. CDR3 sequence (DNA): TGTGCCAGCAGCCCGAGACGGAGGGAGCAGTTCTTC. Translating gives CASSPRRREQFF.

The chain is built from TRBV7-9 and TRBJ1-1, with unresolved D. Germline assignment: CDR1 SEHNR and CDR2 FQNEAQ (reference sequence). The CDR3 loop spans 16 amino acids. With 1 base removed from V and 3 bases from J, the gap between germline ends came to 15 bases. Here the CDR3 reads CASSLVLWPQDTEAFF. CDR3 in DNA: TGTGCCAGCAGCTTAGTCCTTTGGCCCCAGGACACTGAAGCTTTCTTT.

V and J are TRBV7-2 and TRBJ1-4; 9 bases fit TRBD1. CDR3 length: 15 residues. Looked up from germline, CDR1 is SGHTA and CDR2 is FQGNSA. The V and J ends lost 1 base and 8 bases, in that order; junction bases with no gene match: 5. CDR3 nucleotides: TGTGCCAGCAGCTTAGGGGGACAGGGAGGCGAAAAACTGTTTTTT. It translates to CASSLGGQGGEKLFF.

V is TRBV2 and J is TRBJ2-7; TRBD2 might be the D (5 bases). The V end was cut by 10 bases, the J end by 0 bases, with 7 bases between. CDR3 length equals 11 residues. Germline lookup yields CDR1 SNHLY and CDR2 FYNNEI. This CDR3 is CANGDSYEQYF. The CDR3 region has the DNA TGTGCCAACGGGGACTCCTACGAGCAGTACTTC.

This chain connects TRBV29-1 to TRBJ2-1, with D possibly matching TRBD1 (6 bases). Trimming took 6 bases from V and 4 from J, leaving 22 bases between them. This CDR3 is built from 16 residues. The germline CDR1 and CDR2 sequences are SQVTM and ANQGSEA. The CDR3 sequence is CSVVGYRESRYNEQFF. The CDR3 DNA follows: TGCAGCGTCGTGGGGTACAGGGAAAGTAGGTACAATGAGCAGTTCTTC.

The gene calls are TRBV4-1 and TRBJ2-1, with 11 bases fitting TRBD2. The CDR3 has 16 amino acids. V lost 0 bases and J lost 12; bases outside the gene matches: 10. Germline V CDR1 and CDR2: MGHRA, YSYEKL. Here the CDR3 reads CASSQDVTSGRTTQFF. The CDR3, as DNA: TGCGCCAGCAGCCAAGATGTCACTAGCGGGAGAACCACGCAGTTCTTC.

The chain is built from TRBV29-1 and TRBJ2-7, with D possibly matching TRBD2 (5 bases). The germline gives CDR1 SQVTM, CDR2 ANQGSEA. This CDR3 region has 14 residues. Trimming stripped 6 bases from V and 2 bases from J, with 17 bases between. CDR3 coding DNA: TGCAGCGTCCCCTTCGGGGTTCCGCCCTACGAGCAGTACTTC. Translated: CSVPFGVPPYEQYF.

The rearrangement links TRBV21-1 to TRBJ2-3; whether TRBD2, the table's D call, matches the DNA was not checked. TRBV21-1 is listed as a pseudogene. The length of the CDR3 is 15 residues. This CDR3 reads CARGPWRGGRVTQYF. CDR3 DNA: TGTGCCAGGGGGCCCTGGCGGGGGGGCCGAGTTACGCAGTATTTT.